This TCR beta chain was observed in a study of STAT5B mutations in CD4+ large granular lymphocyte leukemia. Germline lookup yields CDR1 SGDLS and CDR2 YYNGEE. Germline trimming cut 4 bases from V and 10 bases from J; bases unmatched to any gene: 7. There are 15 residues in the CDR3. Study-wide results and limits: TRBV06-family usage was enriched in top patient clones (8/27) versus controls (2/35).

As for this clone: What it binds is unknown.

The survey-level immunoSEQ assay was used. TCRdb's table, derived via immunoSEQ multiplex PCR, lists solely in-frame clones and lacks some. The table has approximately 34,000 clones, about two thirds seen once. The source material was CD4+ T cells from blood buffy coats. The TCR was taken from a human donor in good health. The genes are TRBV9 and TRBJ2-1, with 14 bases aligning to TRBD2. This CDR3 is CASSLTSGGAGEQFF. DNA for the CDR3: TGTGCCAGCAGCCTGACTAGCGGGGGGGCTGGGGAGCAGTTCTTC.